This record concerns one TCR beta chain sequence. Antigen specificity is unknown. Looked up from germline, CDR1 is LGHNA and CDR2 is YNFKEQ. V was pared by 0 bases and J by 7 bases, with 16 bases between. The CDR3 runs to 16 residues. The data stem from a study of T cell repertoires in cytomegalovirus infection. Study at large: The public TCR beta signatures pointed to both CMV infection and matching HLA type. Whole-study findings and limits: Ex vivo responses were dominated by HLA-C-restricted CMV-specific TCR beta clonotypes. Using cumulative public TCR beta family frequency, the authors identified those who carried CMV together with the relevant HLA.

MiXCR, applied by TCRdb to the reads, yields one record per CDR3 protein. Of 200,000 or so distinct CDR3 sequences in the sample, 28% were seen once. This TCR was recovered from a human donor in good health (CMV status not recorded). Some clones in this sample may be carry-over from other donors' samples. The sequencing input was PBMCs. The chain recombines TRBV4-2 with TRBJ2-4, with D tentatively TRBD1 or TRBD2 (6 bases each). The CDR3, as DNA: TGTGCCAGCAGCCAAGAGGGGGGCAGGGGTAATAACATTCAGTACTTC. Amino acid sequence: CASSQEGGRGNNIQYF.